Presented here are 23 T cell receptor beta chains from one specimen sequenced in a study of cytomegalovirus exposure and HLA in healthy donors. It was with 60 Vbeta and 13 Jbeta primers that the PCR ran. Clones were sequenced by immunoSEQ multiplex PCR, and TCRdb holds only the in-frame ones, with some missing. Of about 130,000 clones listed, 75% to 85% were seen once; the top ten hold more than 1.5%. Material for sequencing was PBMCs. These receptors all come from a man aged 18-30 years in good health and CMV-seronegative.

The chain uses TRBV9 and TRBJ2-2; 11 positions match TRBD2. The CDR3 has 16 amino acids. Looked up from germline, CDR1 is SGDLS and CDR2 is YYNGEE. Losses at the gene ends were 4 bases for V and 0 bases for J; bases not matched to a gene: 2. CDR3 DNA sequence: TGTGCCAGCAGCCTTAGCGGGAGGGCGAACACCGGGGAGCTGTTTTTT. Translated, it gives CASSLSGRANTGELFF.

V and J are TRBV5-1 and TRBJ2-1, with 8 bases identical to TRBD2. This CDR3 spans 15 amino acids. Germline CDR1 is SGHRS and CDR2 is YFSETQ. J was trimmed by 5 bases and V by 0 bases; bases with no gene match: 4. In nucleotides, the CDR3 is TGCGCCAGCAGCTTGGCCTTTAGCGGGAACAATGAGCAGTTCTTC. Its protein product is CASSLAFSGNNEQFF.

V is TRBV4-1 and J is TRBJ1-1; D unclear. The CDR3 sequence is 14 residues long. From germline, CDR1 is MGHRA and CDR2 YSYEKL. Deletions cut 1 base from V and 2 bases from J, with 8 bases between. The CDR3 DNA follows: TGCGCCAGCAGCCAAGGCGTAGCCAACACTGAAGCTTTCTTT. This translates into CASSQGVANTEAFF.

V and J are TRBV28 and TRBJ2-7, with 16 bases matching TRBD2. CDR3 length: 14 amino acids. Trimming removed 5 bases from V and 9 bases from J; junction bases left unmatched: 4. Per germline, CDR1 MDHEN and CDR2 SYDVKM. Here the CDR3 DNA reads TGTGCCAGCAGTCCGGGACTAGCGGGAGGGCCGCAGTACTTC. It is translated as CASSPGLAGGPQYF.

The chain employs TRBV5-8 and TRBJ2-1; 7 positions match TRBD2. The germline V gene has CDR1 SGHTS and CDR2 YDEGEE. With V trimmed by 4 bases and J by 7 bases, 17 bases remained unmatched. CDR3 length: 17 residues. The CDR3 region has the DNA TGTGCCAGCAGCACCAAGCTAGCGGCGATTCAAAAGAATGAGCAGTTCTTC. Its protein is CASSTKLAAIQKNEQFF.

The V call is TRBV11-2, the J call TRBJ2-7, with a tentative D call TRBD1 (6 bases). The CDR3 consists of 14 residues. Trimming cost V 5 bases and J 2 bases, with 13 bases left between them. CDR1 and CDR2 (germline): SGHAT, FQNNGV. The CDR3, as DNA: TGTGCCAGCAGCCTATCGACAGGTACCTACGAGCAGTACGTC. Protein: CASSLSTGTYEQYV.

The chain combines TRBV18 with TRBJ2-3; a weak D match, TRBD1 (5 bases). The CDR3 runs 14 residues. CDR1 KGHSH and CDR2 LQKENI come from the germline V gene. Trimming shortened V by 3 bases and J by 3 bases, and 10 bases separated the two germline ends. For the CDR3, the DNA is TGTGCCAGCTCACCGGGGCTTGGGACAGATACGCAGTATTTT. Its protein product is CASSPGLGTDTQYF. Drawing the rest from reference TRBV18 and TRBJ2-3, the complete variable domain is NAGVMQNPRHLVRRRGQEARLRCSPMKGHSHVYWYRQLPEEGLKFMVYLQKENIIDESGMPKERFSAEFPKEGPSILRIQQVVRGDSAAYFCASSPGLGTDTQYFGPGTRLTVL.

The DNA for the CDR3 is TGCGCCAGCAGTGATAGTGGACAGACGAACACCGGGGAGCTGTTTTTT. It is translated as CASSDSGQTNTGELFF. The chain joins TRBV10-1 to TRBJ2-2; possibly TRBD1 for D (6 bases). The V gene's germline CDR1 is WNHNN and CDR2 SYGVQD (reference sequence). The ends were cut back, 3 bases at V and 0 bases at J, with 11 bases in the middle. CDR3 size: 16 residues.

This clone was seen just once. The CDR3 DNA is TGTGCCAGCAGCTTATCAGGGGGCGGTTATAATGAAAAACTGTTTTTT. Residues: CASSLSGGGYNEKLFF. The chain recombines TRBV7-9 with TRBJ1-4; 8 bases align to TRBD1. This CDR3 comprises 16 residues. Germline trimming cut 2 bases from V and 4 bases from J; bases unmatched to any gene: 6. Germline V gene sequence: CDR1 SEHNR, CDR2 FQNEAQ (reference sequence).

The J gene is TRBJ1-6, the V gene TRBV14; 12 bases fit TRBD1. With V trimmed by 8 bases and J by 8 bases, 7 bases remained unmatched. CDR1 is SGHDN, CDR2 FVKESK, per germline. This CDR3 has 15 residues. The CDR3 nucleotides are TGTGCCAGCGGGAAAGGGACAGGGGGCGATTCACCCCTCCACTTT. Translating it yields CASGKGTGGDSPLHF.

Details on this clone: Other DNA sequences in this sample translate to the same CDR3. The chain links TRBV7-9 to TRBJ1-5; D call uncertain. This CDR3 has 13 residues. Per germline, CDR1 SEHNR and CDR2 FQNEAQ (reference sequence). V was pared by 2 bases and J by 4 bases, with 6 bases between. CDR3 region: CASSLTGNQPQHF. CDR3 DNA: TGTGCCAGCAGCTTAACGGGTAATCAGCCCCAGCATTTT.

This clone was recorded a few times. The J gene is TRBJ1-3, the V gene TRBV29-1, with a tentative D call TRBD1 (5 bases). Germline V gives CDR1 SQVTM, CDR2 ANQGSEA. V gave up 7 bases and J gave up 1 base, with 14 bases separating them. The CDR3 runs 14 residues. The CDR3 loop reads CSAAGPESGNTIYF. In nucleotides, the CDR3 is TGCAGCGCGGCAGGGCCGGAATCTGGAAACACCATATATTTT.

The genes are TRBV2 and TRBJ2-4; TRBD2 matches 10 bases. The V gene end was trimmed by 8 bases and the J gene end by 7 bases; junction bases not matched to a gene: 11. The CDR3 consists of 15 residues. From germline, CDR1 is SNHLY and CDR2 FYNNEI. CDR3 DNA: TGTGCCAGCGGGAGGACTAGCGGTGGACCGAACATTCAGTACTTC. This translates into CASGRTSGGPNIQYF.

This clone has just a few counts. The J gene is TRBJ2-3, the V gene TRBV5-4, with 11 positions matching TRBD2. The CDR3 is 16 residues long. The V segment lost 0 bases and the J segment 2 bases; nucleotides outside the gene matches: 2. The germline gives CDR1 SGHNT, CDR2 YYREEE (reference sequence). The CDR3 loop reads CASSLGLAGSTDTQYF. The CDR3 nucleotides read TGTGCCAGCAGCTTGGGACTAGCGGGATCCACAGATACGCAGTATTTT.

J is TRBJ2-5 and V is TRBV18, with D maybe TRBD1 (5 bases). V was shortened by 2 bases and J by 5 bases, with 18 bases between the two germline ends. From germline, CDR1 is KGHSH and CDR2 LQKENI. There are 16 residues in the CDR3. CDR3 sequence reads: CASSPLKQAVVETQYF. The CDR3 region has the DNA TGTGCCAGCTCACCATTGAAACAGGCGGTGGTCGAGACCCAGTACTTC.

This chain uses TRBV9 with TRBJ2-1, with 7 bases lining up with TRBD1. The length of the CDR3 is 14 residues. CDR1 is SGDLS and CDR2 is YYNGEE in the germline V gene. The trim removed 4 bases at V and 8 bases at J, leaving 9 bases unmatched. CDR3 in amino acids: CASSPRTQGDEQFF. The CDR3 region has the DNA TGTGCCAGCAGCCCAAGGACCCAGGGGGATGAGCAGTTCTTC.

CDR3 DNA: TGTGCCAGCAGTTCCCTTGATAGCGGGACCTACAATGAGCAGTTCTTC. As protein: CASSSLDSGTYNEQFF. The chain couples TRBV27 to TRBJ2-1; 8 bases line up with TRBD2. The CDR3 consists of 16 residues. Per germline, CDR1 MNHEY and CDR2 SMNVEV (reference sequence). After removal of 4 bases from V and 2 bases from J, the junction contained 7 bases not matched to a gene.

The chain employs TRBV6-5 and TRBJ2-3; possible D gene TRBD2, 5 bases. The CDR3 has 15 amino acids. Germline CDR1 MNHEY, CDR2 SVGAGI. Trimming removed 0 bases at V and 9 bases at J, with 16 bases between. This CDR3 reads CASSYSRTAAPTQYF. The CDR3 nucleotides are TGTGCCAGCAGTTACTCGAGGACTGCCGCCCCCACGCAGTATTTT.

The rearrangement links TRBV9 to TRBJ1-2; tentative D call: TRBD1 (5 bases). Trimming pared 4 bases from V and 5 bases from J, leaving 9 bases between. In germline, CDR1 is SGDLS, CDR2 YYNGEE. This CDR3 comprises 12 residues. The CDR3 DNA sequence: TGTGCCAGCAGCTTAGGGGAGTATGGCTACACCTTC. As protein: CASSLGEYGYTF.

The rearrangement links TRBV21-1 to TRBJ2-5; the table gives TRBD1 as D, unverified against the DNA. The better agreement between TRBJ2-7 and the DNA end casts doubt on the J call. TRBV21-1 is reported as a pseudogene. The CDR3 covers 17 residues. As DNA, the CDR3 is TGTGCCAGCAGCATGACAGGCCCGGTAGCAGTAGTCTACGAGCAGTACTTC. Translating gives CASSMTGPVAVVYEQYF.

This chain links TRBV28 with TRBJ1-1; D is unresolved. Germline CDR1 MDHEN, CDR2 SYDVKM. V shed 5 bases and J shed 0 bases, with 10 bases lying between them. CDR3 size: 14 residues. CDR3 amino acids: CASSVPQMNTEAFF. CDR3 bases: TGTGCCAGCAGTGTACCCCAGATGAACACTGAAGCTTTCTTT.

The rearrangement joins TRBV14 to TRBJ2-1, with 9 bases fitting TRBD2. Germline-derived CDR1 and CDR2 are SGHDN and FVKESK. The trim removed 4 bases at V and 4 bases at J, leaving 11 bases unmatched. The CDR3 covers 17 residues. The CDR3: CASSPGLAAGGYNEQFF. CDR3 nucleotide sequence: TGTGCCAGCAGCCCGGGACTAGCCGCGGGCGGGTACAATGAGCAGTTCTTC.

Of note for this clone: This is likely a read error, given that the CDR3 carries no conserved phenylalanine or tryptophan at its end. It is unclear where the CDR3 begins or ends on the DNA, so no DNA is shown, and the CDR3 is as TCRdb lists it. The genes are TRBV5-6 and TRBJ2-7; TRBD1 is the table's D call and was not checked against the DNA. Both ends counted, the CDR3 spans 13 residues. CDR1 and CDR2 (germline): SGHDT, YYEEEE. CDR3 sequence reads: CASSLQLRDKRRC.